This TCR beta chain originates from a study of blood T cell repertoires in COVID-19. Study overall: Spain, Italy and the United States supplied samples that represented acute and convalescent COVID-19.

The junction had 1 base not matched to a gene; V was cut back by 3 bases and J by 3 bases. This CDR3 comprises 15 residues. Germline assignment: CDR1 SGHTA and CDR2 FQGTGA. This clone was recorded a few times. TCRdb's table, derived via immunoSEQ multiplex PCR, lists solely in-frame clones and lacks some. Of 70,000 to 95,000 clones in the sample, about nine tenths were seen once. The sequence was obtained from a human donor with active COVID-19. The donor label of this sample is uncertain. The genes are TRBV7-3 and TRBJ2-1, with 11 positions matching TRBD2. Source material: peripheral blood. The CDR3 nucleotides are TGTGCCAGCAGCTTTACTAGCGGGGGCTACAATGAGCAGTTCTTC. Translation: CASSFTSGGYNEQFF.